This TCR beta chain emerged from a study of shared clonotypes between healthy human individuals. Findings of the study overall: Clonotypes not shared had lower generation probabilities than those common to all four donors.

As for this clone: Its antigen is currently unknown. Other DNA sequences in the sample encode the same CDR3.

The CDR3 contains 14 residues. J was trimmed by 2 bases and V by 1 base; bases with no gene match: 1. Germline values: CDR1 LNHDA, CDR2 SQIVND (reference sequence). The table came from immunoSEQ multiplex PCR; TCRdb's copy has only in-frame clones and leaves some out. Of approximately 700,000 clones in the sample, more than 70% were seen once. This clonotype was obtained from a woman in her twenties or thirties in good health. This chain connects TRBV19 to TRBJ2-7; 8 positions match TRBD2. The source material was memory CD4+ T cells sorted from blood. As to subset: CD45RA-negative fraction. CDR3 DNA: TGTGCCAGTAGTATAGCGGGAGGGCCCTACGAGCAGTACTTC. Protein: CASSIAGGPYEQYF.